The clone carrying this TCR beta chain was counted at least ten times. What it recognizes is unknown. From germline, CDR1 is SGHRS and CDR2 YFSETQ. The ends were cut back, 2 bases at V and 3 bases at J, with 8 bases in the middle. This CDR3 contains 13 residues. This sample stems from a study of T cells in Graves' hyperthyroidism and ophthalmopathy. Those patients with uncontrolled infection, other autoimmune disease, pregnancy or lactation were excluded. Clinical symptoms, serum thyroxine, TRAb, thyroid ultrasound and orbital computed tomography established diagnosis. From more than 9.5 ml of fresh peripheral blood, PBMCs were isolated. RNA transcripts gave rise to amplified TCR beta CDR3 regions. Primed by the HTBI set, a first-round RT-PCR was run on the TCR CDR3. TCRdb called the multiplex PCR reads again in MiXCR, with one record for every CDR3 protein. The sample lists hundreds of thousands of distinct CDR3 sequences, 16% occurring once.

Study-level findings and limits: Ophthalmopathy got predicted by the model a median about 6.5 months before its onset.

This TCR was recovered from a woman under 30 with Graves' hyperthyroidism. The specimen sequenced was blood. The gene calls are TRBV5-1 and TRBJ1-1; D is unclear. The CDR3: CASSFRHDTEAFF. CDR3 in DNA: TGCGCCAGCAGCTTTAGACATGACACTGAAGCTTTCTTT.